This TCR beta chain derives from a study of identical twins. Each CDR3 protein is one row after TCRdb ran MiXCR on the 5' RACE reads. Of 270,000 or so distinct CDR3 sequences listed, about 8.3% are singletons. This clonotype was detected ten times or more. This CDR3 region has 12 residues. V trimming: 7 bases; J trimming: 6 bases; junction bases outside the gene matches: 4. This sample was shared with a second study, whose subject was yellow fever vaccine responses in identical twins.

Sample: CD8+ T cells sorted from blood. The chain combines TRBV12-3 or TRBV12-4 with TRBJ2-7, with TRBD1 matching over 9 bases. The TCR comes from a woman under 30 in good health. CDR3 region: CASKTGGTEQYF. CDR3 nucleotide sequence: TGTGCCAGCAAAACAGGGGGCACCGAGCAGTACTTC.